The 21 T cell receptor beta chains listed next were all sequenced from one sample in a study of blood T cell repertoires in COVID-19. Repertoires were generated with immunoSEQ multiplex PCR, while TCRdb's copy carries only in-frame clones and drops some. The sample holds approximately 97,000 clones, almost 90% seen once. The sequenced sample consisted of peripheral blood. The receptors were sampled from a man over 45 with COVID-19, enrolled during active disease.

This sequence joins TRBV14 and TRBJ2-7; 8 positions match TRBD1. The CDR3 is made up of 17 amino acids. The junction had 8 bases not matched to a gene; V was cut back by 1 base and J by 0 bases. Germline V CDR1 and CDR2: SGHDN, FVKESK. The CDR3 bases are TGTGCCAGCAGCCAAGGTCGAACAGGGGGAAGCTCCTACGAGCAGTACTTC. Its translation: CASSQGRTGGSSYEQYF.

This clone showed up just a few times. The gene calls are TRBV5-1 and TRBJ2-7, with 9 bases matching TRBD2. Germline lookup yields CDR1 SGHRS and CDR2 YFSETQ. V shed 0 bases, J shed 3 bases, and the junction held 13 bases outside the gene matches. This CDR3 spans 18 amino acids. The CDR3 DNA reads TGCGCCAGCAGCTTGGCCCTTACTAGCGGGCTTACCCACTACGAGCAGTACTTC. Residues: CASSLALTSGLTHYEQYF.

The chain uses TRBV21-1 and TRBJ1-1; TRBD1 is the table's D call, not checked against the DNA. TRBV21-1 is assigned pseudogene status. This CDR3 has 10 amino acids. The CDR3 nucleotides read TGTGCCAGAAGGGACAATGAAGCTTTCTTT. Its translation is CARRDNEAFF.

This rearrangement joins TRBV9 to TRBJ2-1; TRBD2 agrees at 12 bases. Germline assignment: CDR1 SGDLS and CDR2 YYNGEE. The CDR3 length is 17 residues. J was trimmed by 5 bases and V by 0 bases; bases with no gene match: 6. In DNA, the CDR3 is TGTGCCAGCAGCGTAGCCCCCACTAGCGGGGGGAACAATGAGCAGTTCTTC. Its translation: CASSVAPTSGGNNEQFF.

The V call is TRBV2, the J call TRBJ2-7; D may be TRBD1 (6 bases). The CDR3 contains 13 residues. The V end lost 8 bases, the J end lost 0 bases, and 11 bases lay between the germline ends. The V gene's germline CDR1 is SNHLY and CDR2 FYNNEI. The CDR3, as DNA: TGTGCCAGCCAGGGGACACTCTCCTACGAGCAGTACTTC. Translation: CASQGTLSYEQYF.

This clone was seen only once. The chain has TRBV28 and TRBJ2-3, with TRBD2 matching over 9 bases. After removal of 8 bases from V and 1 base from J, the junction contained 7 bases not matched to a gene. CDR1 and CDR2 (germline): MDHEN, SYDVKM. The CDR3 spans 15 residues. The CDR3 is CASLHPSGGTDTQYF. DNA for the CDR3: TGTGCCAGCCTACATCCTAGCGGGGGCACAGATACGCAGTATTTT. The full variable domain, rest sourced from reference TRBV28 and TRBJ2-3, is DVKVTQSSRYLVKRTGEKVFLECVQDMDHENMFWYRQDPGLGLRLIYFSYDVKMKEKGDIPEGYSVSREKKERFSLILESASTNQTSMYLCASLHPSGGTDTQYFGPGTRLTVL.

CDR3 nucleotides: TGTGCCAGCAGTTACGGGAGGAGGGTAGGTGAGACCCAGTACTTC. This codes for CASSYGRRVGETQYF. This sequence joins TRBV6-2 or TRBV6-3 and TRBJ2-5, with a weak D call TRBD2 (6 bases). Trimming took 2 bases from V and 5 from J, leaving 15 bases between them. Germline CDR1 MNHEY, CDR2 SVGEGT. The CDR3 is made up of 15 amino acids.

On this clone itself: An end of the junction differs from the germline gene, which may be a read error. This chain uses TRBV5-1 with TRBJ2-7; 9 nucleotides match TRBD1. Germline CDR1 SGHRS, CDR2 YFSETQ. The CDR3 extends over 15 amino acids. CDR3 nucleotides: TGCGCCAGCAGTTTGGACAGGGGAACTACCTACGAGCAGTACTTC. Its protein product is CASSLDRGTTYEQYF.

The J gene is TRBJ1-2, the V gene TRBV3-1 (or the pseudogene TRBV3-2), with TRBD1 identical over 9 bases. CDR1 is LGHDT and CDR2 is YNNKEL in the germline V gene (reference sequence). The CDR3 extends over 12 amino acids. V dropped 5 bases and J dropped 13; count of bases not matched to a gene: 8. The CDR3 reads CASSFRDRDVTF. For the CDR3, the DNA is TGTGCCAGCAGCTTCCGGGACAGGGATGTCACCTTC.

The rearrangement uses TRBV10-3 and TRBJ2-5; 9 bases are a match to TRBD1. V lost 6 bases, J lost 4 bases, and 18 bases stayed unmatched. CDR1 ENHRY and CDR2 SYGVKD come from the germline V gene. The CDR3 runs 18 residues. CDR3 nucleotides: TGTGCCATCAGCTCTCCAGGGCGTGAGACAGGGGGAGTAGAGACCCAGTACTTC. This translates into CAISSPGRETGGVETQYF.

This clone has just one count. The gene calls are TRBV3-1 (or the pseudogene TRBV3-2) and TRBJ1-1; 7 positions match TRBD1. After removal of 4 bases from V and 3 bases from J, the junction contained 8 bases not matched to a gene. In germline, CDR1 is LGHDT, CDR2 YNNKEL (reference sequence). The CDR3 runs 15 residues. The CDR3 spells CASSPTGVRYTEAFF. The CDR3 region has the DNA TGTGCCAGCAGCCCAACAGGGGTCCGCTACACTGAAGCTTTCTTT.

J is TRBJ1-1 and V is TRBV9; 10 nucleotides line up with TRBD1. Losses at the gene ends were 4 bases for V and 1 base for J; bases not matched to a gene: 4. Germline V gene sequence: CDR1 SGDLS, CDR2 YYNGEE. The CDR3 extends over 15 amino acids. In nucleotides, the CDR3 is TGTGCCAGCAGCCCCCGACAGGGGGCGAACACTGAAGCTTTCTTT. Protein sequence: CASSPRQGANTEAFF.

The rearrangement uses TRBV20-1 and TRBJ2-7; possible D gene TRBD1, 5 bases. Trimming took 1 base from V and 7 from J, leaving 8 bases between them. The CDR3 has 11 residues. CDR1 and CDR2 (germline): DFQATT, SNEGSKA (reference sequence). CDR3 loop: CSARGRQEQYF. Written as DNA, the CDR3 is TGCAGTGCTAGAGGGAGACAGGAGCAGTACTTC.

This chain joins TRBV9 and TRBJ1-2, with TRBD1 as a possible D gene (5 bases). Looked up from germline, CDR1 is SGDLS and CDR2 is YYNGEE. The length of the CDR3 is 16 residues. With 3 bases removed from V and 7 bases from J, the gap between germline ends came to 22 bases. CDR3 residues: CASSAPDQGPRSGYTF. CDR3 nucleotide sequence: TGTGCCAGCAGCGCTCCTGACCAGGGCCCTCGGAGTGGCTACACCTTC.

The chain has TRBV7-2 and TRBJ2-3, with 8 bases aligning to TRBD2. The V segment lost 3 bases and the J segment 2 bases; nucleotides outside the gene matches: 4. There are 15 residues in the CDR3. Per the germline V gene, CDR1 is SGHTA and CDR2 is FQGNSA. The CDR3 coding sequence is TGTGCCAGCAGCTTCGGCGGGGGGCCCACAGATACGCAGTATTTT. Encoded protein: CASSFGGGPTDTQYF.

The chain links TRBV11-2 to TRBJ1-3; possibly TRBD1 for D (5 bases). The V gene lost 0 bases and the J gene lost 0 bases, with 12 bases spanning the gap. The CDR3 extends over 17 amino acids. Germline CDR1 reads SGHAT; CDR2 reads FQNNGV. CDR3 sequence: CASSLDRWGLSGNTIYF. As DNA, the CDR3 is TGTGCCAGCAGCTTAGATCGGTGGGGCCTCTCTGGAAACACCATATATTTT.

The J gene is TRBJ1-1, the V gene TRBV29-1, with a tentative D call TRBD1 (5 bases). Germline V gene sequence: CDR1 SQVTM, CDR2 ANQGSEA. The CDR3 is made up of 13 amino acids. V gave up 3 bases and J gave up 0 bases, with 8 bases separating them. CDR3 sequence: CSVDKGMNTEAFF. The DNA for the CDR3 is TGCAGCGTTGATAAGGGGATGAACACTGAAGCTTTCTTT.

This chain links TRBV6-5 with TRBJ1-3, with a possible D match to TRBD1 (5 bases). The CDR3 contains 15 residues. Trimming cost V 5 bases and J 1 base, with 12 bases left between them. The germline gives CDR1 MNHEY, CDR2 SVGAGI. CDR3 amino acids: CASSNGGFSGNTIYF. The CDR3 DNA reads as TGTGCCAGCAGTAACGGGGGGTTTTCTGGAAACACCATATATTTT.

The CDR3 DNA reads as TGCGCCAGCAGCCAACGCACCAAAACAGGCTCCTACGAGCAGTACTTC. Residues: CASSQRTKTGSYEQYF. The V call is TRBV5-1, the J call TRBJ2-7; TRBD1 is a possible D gene (5 bases). The CDR3 runs to 16 residues. CDR1 and CDR2 from the germline V gene are SGHRS and YFSETQ. V lost 4 bases, J lost 0 bases, and 17 bases lay in between.

The chain links TRBV18 to TRBJ1-1, with 10 bases aligning to TRBD1. The CDR3 covers 17 residues. With V trimmed by 3 bases and J by 4 bases, 11 bases remained unmatched. Germline V CDR1 and CDR2: KGHSH, LQKENI. The CDR3 region has the DNA TGTGCCAGCTCACCCTCGGGACAGGGGCGGATAGGCACTGAAGCTTTCTTT. This gives the protein CASSPSGQGRIGTEAFF.

The chain employs TRBV19 and TRBJ1-1; 9 bases map to TRBD1. The germline V gene has CDR1 LNHDA and CDR2 SQIVND (reference sequence). The V gene end was trimmed by 7 bases and the J gene end by 3 bases; junction bases not matched to a gene: 6. The CDR3 runs to 14 residues. CDR3 sequence reads: CASNHRGQDTEAFF. The CDR3 region has the DNA TGTGCCAGTAATCACAGGGGGCAGGACACTGAAGCTTTCTTT.